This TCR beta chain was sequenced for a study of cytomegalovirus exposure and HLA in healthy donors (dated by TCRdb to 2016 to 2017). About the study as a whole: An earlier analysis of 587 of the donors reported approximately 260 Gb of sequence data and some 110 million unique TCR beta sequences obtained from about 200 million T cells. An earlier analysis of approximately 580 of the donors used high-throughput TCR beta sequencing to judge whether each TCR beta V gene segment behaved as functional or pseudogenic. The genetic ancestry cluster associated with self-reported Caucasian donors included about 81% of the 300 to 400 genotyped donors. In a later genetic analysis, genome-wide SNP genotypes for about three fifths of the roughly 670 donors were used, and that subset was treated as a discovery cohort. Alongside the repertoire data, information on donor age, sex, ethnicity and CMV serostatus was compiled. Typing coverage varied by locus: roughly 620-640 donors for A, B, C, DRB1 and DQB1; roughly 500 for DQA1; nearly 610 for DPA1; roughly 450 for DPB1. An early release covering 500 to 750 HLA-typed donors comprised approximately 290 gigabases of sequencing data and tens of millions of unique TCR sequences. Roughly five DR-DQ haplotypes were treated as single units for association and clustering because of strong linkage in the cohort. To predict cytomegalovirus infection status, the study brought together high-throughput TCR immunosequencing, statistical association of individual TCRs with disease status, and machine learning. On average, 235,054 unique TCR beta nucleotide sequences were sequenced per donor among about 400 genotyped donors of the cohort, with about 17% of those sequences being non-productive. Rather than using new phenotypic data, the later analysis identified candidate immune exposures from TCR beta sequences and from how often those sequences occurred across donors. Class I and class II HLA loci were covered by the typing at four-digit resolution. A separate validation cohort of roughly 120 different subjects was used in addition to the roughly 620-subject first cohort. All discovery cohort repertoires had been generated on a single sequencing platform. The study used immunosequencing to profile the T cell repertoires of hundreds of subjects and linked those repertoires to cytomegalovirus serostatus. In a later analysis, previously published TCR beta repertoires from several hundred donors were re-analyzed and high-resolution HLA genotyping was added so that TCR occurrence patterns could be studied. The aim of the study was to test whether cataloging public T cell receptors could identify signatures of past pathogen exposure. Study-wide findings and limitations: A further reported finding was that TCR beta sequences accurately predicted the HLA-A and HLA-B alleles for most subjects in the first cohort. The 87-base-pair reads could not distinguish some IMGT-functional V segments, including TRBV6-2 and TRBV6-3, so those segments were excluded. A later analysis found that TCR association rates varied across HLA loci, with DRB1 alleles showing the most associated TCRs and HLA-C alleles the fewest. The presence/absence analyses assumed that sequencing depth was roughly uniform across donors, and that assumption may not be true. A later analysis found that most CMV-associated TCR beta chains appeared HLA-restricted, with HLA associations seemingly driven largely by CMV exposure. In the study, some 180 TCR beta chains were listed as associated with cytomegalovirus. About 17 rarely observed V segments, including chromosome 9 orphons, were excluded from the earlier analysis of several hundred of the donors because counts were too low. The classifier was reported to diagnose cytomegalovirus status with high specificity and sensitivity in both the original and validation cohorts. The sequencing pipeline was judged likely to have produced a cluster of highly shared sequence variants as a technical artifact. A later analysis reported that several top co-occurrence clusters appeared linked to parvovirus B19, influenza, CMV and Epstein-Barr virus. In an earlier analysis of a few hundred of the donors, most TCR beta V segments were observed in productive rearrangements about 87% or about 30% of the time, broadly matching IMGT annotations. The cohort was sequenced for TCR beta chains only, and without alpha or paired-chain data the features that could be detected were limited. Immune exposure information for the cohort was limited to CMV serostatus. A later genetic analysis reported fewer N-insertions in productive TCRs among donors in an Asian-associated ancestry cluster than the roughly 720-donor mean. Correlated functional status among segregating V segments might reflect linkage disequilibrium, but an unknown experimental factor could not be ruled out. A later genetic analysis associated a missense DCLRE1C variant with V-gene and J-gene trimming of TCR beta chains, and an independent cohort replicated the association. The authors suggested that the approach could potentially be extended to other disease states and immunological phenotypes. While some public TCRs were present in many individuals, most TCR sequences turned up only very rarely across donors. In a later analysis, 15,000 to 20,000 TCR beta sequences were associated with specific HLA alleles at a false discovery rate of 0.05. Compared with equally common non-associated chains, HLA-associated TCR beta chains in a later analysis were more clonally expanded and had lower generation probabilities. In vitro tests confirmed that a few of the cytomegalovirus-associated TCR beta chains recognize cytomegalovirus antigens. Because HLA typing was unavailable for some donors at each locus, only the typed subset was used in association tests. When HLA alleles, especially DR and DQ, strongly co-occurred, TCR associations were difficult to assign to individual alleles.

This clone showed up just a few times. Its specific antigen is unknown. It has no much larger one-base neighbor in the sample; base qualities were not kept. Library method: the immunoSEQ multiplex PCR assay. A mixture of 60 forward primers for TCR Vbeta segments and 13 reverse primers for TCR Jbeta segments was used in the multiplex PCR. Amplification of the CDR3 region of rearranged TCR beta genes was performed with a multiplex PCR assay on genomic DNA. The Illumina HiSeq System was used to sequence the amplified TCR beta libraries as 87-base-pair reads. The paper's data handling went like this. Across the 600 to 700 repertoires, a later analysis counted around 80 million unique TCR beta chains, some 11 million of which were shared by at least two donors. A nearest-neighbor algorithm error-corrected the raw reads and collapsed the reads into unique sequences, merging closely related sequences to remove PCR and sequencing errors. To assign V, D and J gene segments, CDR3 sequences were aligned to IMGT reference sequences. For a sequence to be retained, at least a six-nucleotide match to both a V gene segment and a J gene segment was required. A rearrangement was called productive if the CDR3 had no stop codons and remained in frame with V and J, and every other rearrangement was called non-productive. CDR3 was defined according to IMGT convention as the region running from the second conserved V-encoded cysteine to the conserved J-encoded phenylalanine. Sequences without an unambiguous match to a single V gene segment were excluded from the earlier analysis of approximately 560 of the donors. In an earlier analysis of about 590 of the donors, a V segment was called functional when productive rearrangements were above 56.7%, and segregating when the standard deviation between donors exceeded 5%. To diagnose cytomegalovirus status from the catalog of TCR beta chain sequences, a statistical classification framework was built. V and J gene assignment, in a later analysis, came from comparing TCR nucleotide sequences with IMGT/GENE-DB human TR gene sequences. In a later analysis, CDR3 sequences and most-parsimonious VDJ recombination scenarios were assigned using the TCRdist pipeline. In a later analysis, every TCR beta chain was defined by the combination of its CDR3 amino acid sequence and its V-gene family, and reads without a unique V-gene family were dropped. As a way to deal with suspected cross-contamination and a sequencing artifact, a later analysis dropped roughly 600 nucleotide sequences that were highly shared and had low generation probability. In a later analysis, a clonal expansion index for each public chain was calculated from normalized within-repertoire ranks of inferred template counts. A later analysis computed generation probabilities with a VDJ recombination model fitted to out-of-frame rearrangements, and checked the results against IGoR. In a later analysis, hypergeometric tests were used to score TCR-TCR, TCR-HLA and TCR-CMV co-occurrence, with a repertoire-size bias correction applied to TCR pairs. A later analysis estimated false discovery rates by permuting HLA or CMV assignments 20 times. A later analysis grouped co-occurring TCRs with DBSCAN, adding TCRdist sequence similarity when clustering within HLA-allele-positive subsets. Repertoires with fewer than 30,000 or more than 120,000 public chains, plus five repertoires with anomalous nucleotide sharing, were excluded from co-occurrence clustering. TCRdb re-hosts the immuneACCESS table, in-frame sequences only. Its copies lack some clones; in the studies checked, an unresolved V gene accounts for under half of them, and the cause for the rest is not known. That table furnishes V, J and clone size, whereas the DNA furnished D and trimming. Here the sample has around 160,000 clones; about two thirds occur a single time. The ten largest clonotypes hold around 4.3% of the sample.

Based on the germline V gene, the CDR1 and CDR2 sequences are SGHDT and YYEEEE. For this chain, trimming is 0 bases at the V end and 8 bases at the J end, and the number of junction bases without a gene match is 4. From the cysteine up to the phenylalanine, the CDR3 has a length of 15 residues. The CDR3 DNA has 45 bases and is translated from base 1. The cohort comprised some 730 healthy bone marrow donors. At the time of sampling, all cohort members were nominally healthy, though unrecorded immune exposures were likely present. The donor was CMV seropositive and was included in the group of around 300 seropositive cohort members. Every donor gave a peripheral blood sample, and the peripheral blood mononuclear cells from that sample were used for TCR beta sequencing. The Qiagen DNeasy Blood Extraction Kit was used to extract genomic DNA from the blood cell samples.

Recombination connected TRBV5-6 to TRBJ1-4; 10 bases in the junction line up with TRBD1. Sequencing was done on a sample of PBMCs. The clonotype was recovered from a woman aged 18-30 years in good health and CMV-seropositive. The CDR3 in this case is CASSLGWTGGEKLFF. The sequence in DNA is TGTGCCAGCAGCTTGGGGTGGACAGGGGGAGAAAAACTGTTTTTT.